This is a list of T cell receptor beta chains from one sample in a study of technical replicates of blood from a few donors. The data were produced by immunoSEQ multiplex PCR, yet TCRdb's version contains in-frame clones alone and is incomplete. The data show more than 90,000 clones, 95% seen once. The sequenced sample was T cells isolated from PBMCs. The receptors originated from a human donor in good health. Both conserved end residues are part of each CDR3. D genes are given only for firm matches. Clone size is shown for a subset of rows, as once, few, many or a class of expanded clone.

TRBJ1-3,TRBV5-1,.,TRBD1,TGCGCCAGCAGCTTAGGGACAGGGGGCATGTCTGGAAACACCATATATTTT,CASSLGTGGMSGNTIYF
TRBJ2-7,TRBV13,.,TRBD2,TGTGCCAGCAGCTGGACGGGGAGGGTCGAGCAGTACTTC,CASSWTGRVEQYF
TRBJ1-4,TRBV7-9,.,TRBD1,TGTGCCAGCAGCTCTCGTCCAGACAGGGTAGGGGAAAAACTGTTTTTT,CASSSRPDRVGEKLFF
TRBJ2-7,TRBV29-1,once,.,TGCAGCGTGACCGACAGTTACGAGCAGTACTTC,CSVTDSYEQYF
TRBJ2-1,TRBV28,.,TRBD2,TGTGGTAGTAAGTGGGGGGGAATACCCAATGAGCAGTTCTTC,CGSKWGGIPNEQFF
TRBJ2-5,TRBV7-9,once,.,TGTGCCAGCAGCCCTACTGAGACCCAGTACTTC,CASSPTETQYF
TRBJ2-2,TRBV11-3,.,TRBD1,TGTGCCAGCAGCTTAGGACAGGGGCGAGGAAACGGGGAGCTGTTTTTT,CASSLGQGRGNGELFF
TRBJ1-2,TRBV28,.,.,TGTGCCAGCGATAGGGTGGGGGCATTTGGCTACACCTTC,CASDRVGAFGYTF
TRBJ2-3,TRBV19,.,TRBD2,TGTGCCAGTGGTGCTTATCTAGCGGGAGATACGCAGTATTTT,CASGAYLAGDTQYF
TRBJ2-2,TRBV6-1,.,TRBD2,TGTGCCAGCAGTGCGGCTAGCGGGGGATCGAACACCGGGGAGCTGTTTTTT,CASSAASGGSNTGELFF
TRBJ2-7,TRBV7-9,.,.,TGTGCCAGCAGCTTGAGTTTCTACGAGCAGTACTTC,CASSLSFYEQYF
TRBJ2-7,TRBV5-1,once,.,TGCGCCAGCAGCCTCCAGCCCAGGCAGGTCGCCTACGAGCAGTACTTC,CASSLQPRQVAYEQYF
TRBJ1-1,TRBV13,.,.,TGTGCCAGCAGCCCAAGGCAGGGGCTGTGGACTGAAGCTTTCTTT,CASSPRQGLWTEAFF
TRBJ1-2,TRBV7-2,.,TRBD1,TGTGCCAGCAGCTTAGCCGGACAGGGGACCTATGGCTACACCTTC,CASSLAGQGTYGYTF
TRBJ2-7,TRBV18,.,.,TGTGCCAGCTCACCGCGCAGGGATGACTACGAGCAGTACTTC,CASSPRRDDYEQYF
TRBJ1-5,TRBV5-8,.,TRBD1,TGTGCCAGCAGCTTTGGGGGCCCTAGCCCGGGACAGATGAATCAGCCCCAGCATTTT,CASSFGGPSPGQMNQPQHF
TRBJ1-1,TRBV2,.,TRBD1,TGTGCCAGCGTTATTGCCCCGGGACAGCCTGAAGCTTTCTTT,CASVIAPGQPEAFF
TRBJ1-1,TRBV2,.,.,TGTGCCAGCAGTGACGAGGAAGCTTTCTTT,CASSDEEAFF
TRBJ1-1,TRBV5-6,.,.,TGTGCCAGCAGCTTGGTAGGGGGGGATTACACTGAAGCTTTCTTT,CASSLVGGDYTEAFF
TRBJ2-1,TRBV25-1,.,TRBD1,TGTGCCAATAAGGGGACAGAAAGCGTGCAGTTCTTC,CANKGTESVQFF
TRBJ1-1,TRBV7-9,few,.,TGTGCCAGCAGCTTAGGGAGCAGTATTAACACTGAAGCTTTCTTT,CASSLGSSINTEAFF
TRBJ1-5,TRBV4-1,.,.,TGCGCCAGCAGCCCAAGACAGGCGGGCAATCAGCCCCAGCATTTT,CASSPRQAGNQPQHF
TRBJ1-6,TRBV25-1,.,.,TGTGCCAGCAGTGACCACCGGTTTAATTCACCCCTCCACTTT,CASSDHRFNSPLHF
TRBJ2-5,TRBV9,.,.,TGTGCCAGCAGCCATGGGGGCAGGCTCCAAGAGACCCAGTACTTC,CASSHGGRLQETQYF
TRBJ2-7,TRBV5-1,.,TRBD1,TGCGCCAGCAGCTTGGGGGGACAGGGTTACGAGCAGTACTTC,CASSLGGQGYEQYF
TRBJ1-1,TRBV5-1,.,.,TGCGCCAGCAGCTTGGGGGGGCAGATCACTGAAGCTTTCTTT,CASSLGGQITEAFF
TRBJ2-7,TRBV11-3,.,TRBD2,TGTGCCAGCAGCATAGCGGGGAGCTCCTACGAGCAGTACTTC,CASSIAGSSYEQYF
TRBJ2-7,TRBV5-1,once,.,TGCGCCAGCAGCTTAGCTTCGGGGGCCTACGAGCAGTACTTC,CASSLASGAYEQYF
TRBJ2-7,TRBV19,.,.,TGTGCCAGTAGTGTAAGGAGGCCAAACTACGAGCAGTACTTC,CASSVRRPNYEQYF
TRBJ2-3,TRBV9,.,TRBD1,TGTGCCAGCAGCGCTCCCATCTTTGACAGGGGAAGCACAGATACGCAGTATTTT,CASSAPIFDRGSTDTQYF
TRBJ1-1,TRBV7-8,.,.,TGTGCCAGCACCCCGGGACACCAGAACACTGAAGCTTTCTTT,CASTPGHQNTEAFF
TRBJ1-3,TRBV28,.,TRBD1,TGTGCCAGCAGTCCACACAGGGGATATGCTGGAAACACCATATATTTT,CASSPHRGYAGNTIYF
TRBJ1-1,TRBV10-3,.,TRBD1,TGTGCCATCAGTCCGGGACAGGGGGCTTCGGCTGAAGCTTTCTTT,CAISPGQGASAEAFF
TRBJ2-1,TRBV28,.,.,TGTGCCAGCAGTCCTAGGAAAAGGATTGTTAATGAGCAGTTCTTC,CASSPRKRIVNEQFF
TRBJ1-2,TRBV27,.,TRBD1,TGTGCCAGCAGCTATAAACCGGGACAGGGACCTTTACAAGGTGATGGCTACACCTTC,CASSYKPGQGPLQGDGYTF
TRBJ2-2,TRBV5-6,.,.,TGTGCCAGCAGCTTGTTGATCGGATCTAGCCACACCGGGGAGCTGTTTTTT,CASSLLIGSSHTGELFF
TRBJ1-6,TRBV11-2,once,TRBD1,TGTGCCAGCAGCTCCATACTTAGACAGGGAAGCTCCTATAATTCACCCCTCCACTTT,CASSSILRQGSSYNSPLHF
TRBJ2-3,TRBV6-4,once,TRBD2,TGTGCCAGCAGTGACTCACCGGGACTATCGCAGTATTTT,CASSDSPGLSQYF
TRBJ1-6,TRBV7-8,.,TRBD1,TGTGCCAGCAGCTTATATCGGGACAGGGTTTATAATTCACCCCTCCACTTT,CASSLYRDRVYNSPLHF
TRBJ2-3,TRBV5-1,.,TRBD1,TGCGCCAGCAGCGAACGGGACAGGGGAGATACGCAGTATTTT,CASSERDRGDTQYF
TRBJ2-3,TRBV2,.,.,TGTGCCAGCAGAAGTGGACAGTACACAGATACGCAGTATTTT,CASRSGQYTDTQYF
TRBJ2-7,TRBV5-6,.,TRBD2,TGTGCCAGCCCACCGGAGGGAGGGTATCTCTCCTACGAGCAGTACTTC,CASPPEGGYLSYEQYF
TRBJ2-7,TRBV4-1,once,TRBD1,TGCGCCAGCAGCCAAGGGACAGGGGGCTCTCCACCCTACGAGCAGTACTTC,CASSQGTGGSPPYEQYF
TRBJ2-7,TRBV7-9,.,TRBD2,TGTGCCGGGGGACTAGCGGGACCGGGGGAGCAGTACTTC,CAGGLAGPGEQYF
TRBJ2-1,TRBV5-1,.,TRBD2,TGCGCCAGCAGGCGGGGGAATGAGCAGTTCTTC,CASRRGNEQFF